This T cell receptor (beta chain) was profiled in a study of T cell responses to AZD1222 COVID-19 vaccine. Study-level points and caveats: Most donors were white British and more were female, and clonal diversity was possibly underestimated. The peak T cell response came first, and repertoires were sampled only after it.

Clones were sequenced by immunoSEQ multiplex PCR, and TCRdb holds only the in-frame ones, with some missing. The sample shows 170,000 or so clones, about nine tenths of them seen only once. The CDR3 sequence is 17 residues long. Germline loops: CDR1 SGHAT, CDR2 FQNNGV. Trimming took 4 bases from V and 1 from J, leaving 18 bases between them. As for this clone: Antigen: not known.

This sample comprised peripheral blood, obtained on day 0 of AZD1222 vaccination. The rearrangement links TRBV11-2 to TRBJ2-3; possibly TRBD2 for D (5 bases). The source of this sequence is an adult in good health. The CDR3 reads CASSSLDFSLGTDTQYF. The DNA for the CDR3 is TGTGCCAGCAGCTCCTTGGACTTCTCCCTGGGCACAGATACGCAGTATTTT.